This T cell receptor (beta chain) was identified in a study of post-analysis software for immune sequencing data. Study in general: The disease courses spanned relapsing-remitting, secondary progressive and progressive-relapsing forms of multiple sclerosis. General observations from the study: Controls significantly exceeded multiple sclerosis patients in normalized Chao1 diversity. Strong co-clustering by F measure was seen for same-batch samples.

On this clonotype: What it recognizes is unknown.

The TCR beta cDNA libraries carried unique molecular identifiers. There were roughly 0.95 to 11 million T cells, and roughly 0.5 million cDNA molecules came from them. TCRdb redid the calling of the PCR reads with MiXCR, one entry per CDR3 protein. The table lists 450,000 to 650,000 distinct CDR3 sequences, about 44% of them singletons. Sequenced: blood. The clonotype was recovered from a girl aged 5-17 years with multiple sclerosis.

CDR3 nucleotide sequence: TGCAGTGCTAGGGACATGACAGTCGCAACTAATGAAAAACTGTTTTTT. This gives the protein CSARDMTVATNEKLFF. This chain uses TRBV20-1 with TRBJ1-4; tentative D call: TRBD1 (5 bases). With 3 bases removed from V and 0 bases from J, the gap between germline ends came to 14 bases. This CDR3 comprises 16 residues. Per germline, CDR1 DFQATT and CDR2 SNEGSKA (reference sequence).